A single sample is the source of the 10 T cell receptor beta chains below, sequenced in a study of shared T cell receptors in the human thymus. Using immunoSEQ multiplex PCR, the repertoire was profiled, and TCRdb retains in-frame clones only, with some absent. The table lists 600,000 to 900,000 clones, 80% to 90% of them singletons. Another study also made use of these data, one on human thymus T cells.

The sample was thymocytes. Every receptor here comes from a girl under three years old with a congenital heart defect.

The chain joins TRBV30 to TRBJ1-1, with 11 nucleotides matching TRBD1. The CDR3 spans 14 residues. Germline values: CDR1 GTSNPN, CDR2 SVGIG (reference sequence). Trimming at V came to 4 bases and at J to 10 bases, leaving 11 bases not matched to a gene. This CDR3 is CAWKDRGRIDGAFF. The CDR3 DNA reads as TGTGCCTGGAAGGACAGGGGGCGGATTGATGGAGCTTTCTTT.

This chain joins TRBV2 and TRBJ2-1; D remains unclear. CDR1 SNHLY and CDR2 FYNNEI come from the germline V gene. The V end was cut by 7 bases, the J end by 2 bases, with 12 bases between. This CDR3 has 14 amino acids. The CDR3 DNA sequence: TGTGCCAGCATCCCCGAGCCCACCTACAATGAGCAGTTCTTC. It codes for CASIPEPTYNEQFF.

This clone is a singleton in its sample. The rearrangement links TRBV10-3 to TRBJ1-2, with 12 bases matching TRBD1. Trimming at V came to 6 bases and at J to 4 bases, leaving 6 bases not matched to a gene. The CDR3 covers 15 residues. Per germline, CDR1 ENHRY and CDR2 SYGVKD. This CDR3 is CAIRSWDRGLYGYTF. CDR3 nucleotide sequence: TGTGCCATCAGGTCATGGGACAGGGGGCTCTATGGCTACACCTTC.

The CDR3 nucleotides read TGTGCCACCAGCAGTCCCCCAACAGGGTCTCAAGGACAGCCCCAGCATTTT. It codes for CATSSPPTGSQGQPQHF. The chain has TRBV15 and TRBJ1-5; tentative D call: TRBD1 (6 bases). This CDR3 is built from 17 residues. Per germline, CDR1 LNHNV and CDR2 YYDKDF (reference sequence). Trimming cost V 3 bases and J 7 bases, with 22 bases left between them.

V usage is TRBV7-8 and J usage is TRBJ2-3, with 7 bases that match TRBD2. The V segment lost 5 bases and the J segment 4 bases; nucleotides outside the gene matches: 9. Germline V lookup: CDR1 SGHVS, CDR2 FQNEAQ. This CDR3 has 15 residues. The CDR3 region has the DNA TGTGCCAGCAGCCAGGGAGGACTAGACGCAGATACGCAGTATTTT. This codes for CASSQGGLDADTQYF.

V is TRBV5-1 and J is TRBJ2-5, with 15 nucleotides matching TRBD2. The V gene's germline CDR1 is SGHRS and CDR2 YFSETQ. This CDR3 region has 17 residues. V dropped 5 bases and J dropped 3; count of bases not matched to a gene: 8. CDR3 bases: TGCGCCAGCAGACACGGGGGACTAGCGGGGGGCGAAGAGACCCAGTACTTC. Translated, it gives CASRHGGLAGGEETQYF.

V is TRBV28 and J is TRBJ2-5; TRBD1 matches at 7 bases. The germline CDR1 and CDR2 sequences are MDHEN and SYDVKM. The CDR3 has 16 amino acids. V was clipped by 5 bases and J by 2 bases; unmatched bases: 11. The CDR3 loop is CASSTIPQDRQETQYF. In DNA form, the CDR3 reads TGTGCCAGCAGTACGATACCCCAGGACAGGCAAGAGACCCAGTACTTC. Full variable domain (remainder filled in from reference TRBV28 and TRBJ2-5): DVKVTQSSRYLVKRTGEKVFLECVQDMDHENMFWYRQDPGLGLRLIYFSYDVKMKEKGDIPEGYSVSREKKERFSLILESASTNQTSMYLCASSTIPQDRQETQYFGPGTRLLVL.

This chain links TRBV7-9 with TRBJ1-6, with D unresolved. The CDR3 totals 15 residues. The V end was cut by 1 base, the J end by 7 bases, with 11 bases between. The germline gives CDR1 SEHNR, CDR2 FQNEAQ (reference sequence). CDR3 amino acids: CASSLGREQNSPLHF. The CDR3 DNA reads TGTGCCAGCAGCTTAGGCCGGGAGCAAAATTCACCCCTCCACTTT.

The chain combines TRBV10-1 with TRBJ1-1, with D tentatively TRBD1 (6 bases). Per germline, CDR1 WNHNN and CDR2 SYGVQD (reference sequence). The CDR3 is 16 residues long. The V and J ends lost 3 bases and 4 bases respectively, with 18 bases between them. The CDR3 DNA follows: TGCGCCAGCAGTGAAAGTCTGTCAGGGGCCGGCACTGAAGCTTTCTTT. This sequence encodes CASSESLSGAGTEAFF.

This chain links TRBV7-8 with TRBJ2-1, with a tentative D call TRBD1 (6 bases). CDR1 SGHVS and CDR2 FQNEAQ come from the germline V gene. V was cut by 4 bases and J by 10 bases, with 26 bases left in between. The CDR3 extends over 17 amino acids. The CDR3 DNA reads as TGTGCCAGCAGCTCTATATCCCGGGACATTCGACCCTTGGAGCAGTTCTTC. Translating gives CASSSISRDIRPLEQFF.